The 17 T cell receptor beta chains listed next were all sequenced from one sample in a study of T cell repertoires and leukemia-associated antigens. Their antigen targets remain unknown. TCRdb itself ran the 5' RACE reads through MiXCR, one entry per CDR3 protein. Here the sample spans over 9,000 distinct CDR3 sequences, approximately 43% being singletons. The sample consisted of CD3+ T cells sorted from blood and cultured. Receptors originate from a female donor in good health.

Worth noting for this clonotype: An end of the junction does not agree with germline; a read error may underlie this. The rearrangement uses TRBV20-1 and TRBJ2-2; 9 bases are shared with TRBD2. CDR3 length equals 15 residues. CDR1 and CDR2 from the germline V gene are DFQATT and SNEGSKA (reference sequence). The CDR3 nucleotides are TGTAGTGCCCATCCCGGGACTAGCTTATACGGGGAGCTGTTTTTT. It is translated as CSAHPGTSLYGELFF.

There are many counts of this clonotype. Since a much larger clone is just one base distant, this may be a read error. CDR3 loop: CASSDGGGADTQYF. The CDR3 bases are TGCGCCAGCAGCGATGGCGGGGGCGCAGATACGCAGTATTTT. This sequence joins TRBV5-1 and TRBJ2-3, with D tentatively TRBD2 (7 bases). CDR3 size: 14 residues. The germline V and J ends were trimmed by 4 bases and 4 bases, with 13 bases remaining between them. Germline CDR1 SGHRS, CDR2 YFSETQ.

This sequence joins TRBV6-5 and TRBJ2-1; 9 bases align to TRBD2. The CDR3 sequence is 17 residues long. Trimming at V came to 8 bases and at J to 7 bases, leaving 18 bases not matched to a gene. Germline V lookup: CDR1 MNHEY, CDR2 SVGAGI. This CDR3 is CASSSRVGGRAGNEQFF. The CDR3 DNA reads as TGTGCCAGCTCCTCCAGAGTGGGCGGGAGGGCCGGGAATGAGCAGTTCTTC.

This chain links TRBV6-2 or TRBV6-3 with TRBJ2-5; TRBD2 aligns across 11 bases. Germline V gives CDR1 MNHEY, CDR2 SVGEGT. The J segment lost 0 bases and the V segment lost 6 bases, leaving 3 bases of the junction unmatched. This CDR3 is built from 15 residues. This CDR3 is CASRGGLADQETQYF. The CDR3, as DNA: TGTGCCAGCAGGGGGGGACTAGCGGACCAAGAGACCCAGTACTTC.

This clonotype is labeled medium-sized. The rearrangement uses TRBV20-1 and TRBJ2-1, with TRBD2 matching 8 bases. CDR1 is DFQATT and CDR2 is SNEGSKA in the germline V gene (reference sequence). The CDR3 length is 14 residues. V shed 3 bases, J shed 8 bases, and the junction held 9 bases outside the gene matches. In DNA, the CDR3 is TGCAGTGCTAGTTCACTAGCGGACCTGGATGAGCAGTTCTTC. It translates to CSASSLADLDEQFF.

In its sample, this clonotype is medium-sized. The junction differs from germline at one of its ends, possibly a read error. The chain recombines TRBV3-1 with TRBJ2-3; 8 bases align to TRBD1. The CDR3 is 15 residues long. CDR1 is LGHDT, CDR2 YNNKEL, per germline (reference sequence). The CDR3 bases are TGTGCCAGCAGCCCAAACCCCCAGGGGACAGGTACGCAGTATTTT. This sequence encodes CASSPNPQGTGTQYF.

This clonotype has only one observation. Sequence at one end of the junction differs from germline and may be a read error. The chain links TRBV7-3 to TRBJ2-3, with TRBD2 identical over 8 bases. Germline CDR1 is SGHTA and CDR2 is FQGTGA. The CDR3 has 18 residues. CDR3 in DNA: TGTGCCAGCAGCTTAACGGATTCGCTAGCGGGCGGCACAGATACGCAGTGTTTT. Encoded protein: CASSLTDSLAGGTDTQCF. Combining the CDR3 with reference TRBV7-3 and TRBJ2-3 gives the whole variable domain GAGVSQTPSNKVTEKGKYVELRCDPISGHTALYWYRQSLGQGPEFLIYFQGTGAADDSGLPNDRFFAVRPEGSVSTLKIQRTERGDSAVYLCASSLTDSLAGGTDTQCFGPGTRLTVL.

The chain links TRBV20-1 to TRBJ2-1; D is perhaps TRBD2 (7 bases). The CDR3 is 14 amino acids. Germline V gene lookup returns CDR1 DFQATT and CDR2 SNEGSKA (reference sequence). The V gene lost 3 bases and the J gene lost 7 bases, with 16 bases spanning the gap. Here the CDR3 DNA reads TGCAGTGCTAGGGGGGCGGGAGATCTTAATGAGCAGTTCTTC. It yields the protein CSARGAGDLNEQFF.

By share, this clonotype ranks as medium-sized. The chain uses TRBV4-3 and TRBJ2-6; weak D call: TRBD1 (6 bases). The CDR3 runs 16 residues. Trimming shortened V by 4 bases and J by 2 bases, and 12 bases separated the two germline ends. Germline V CDR1 and CDR2: LGHNA, YSLEER. In nucleotides, the CDR3 is TGCGCCAGCAGCCCAGGGGAGTTTGCTGGGGCCAACGTCCTGACTTTC. Its translation is CASSPGEFAGANVLTF.

V gene TRBV4-1 combines with J gene TRBJ1-4; D is uncertain. Germline V gene data show CDR1 as MGHRA and CDR2 as YSYEKL. CDR3 length: 15 amino acids. V lost 1 base and J 8 bases, leaving 14 bases between the germline ends. CDR3 nucleotides: TGCGCCAGCAGCCAAGCCGGACGGGTTGGGGAAAAACTGTTTTTT. Translated: CASSQAGRVGEKLFF.

This clonotype appeared many times. The chain employs TRBV11-2 and TRBJ2-5; D gene ambiguous. Germline V CDR1 and CDR2: SGHAT, FQNNGV. Deletions cut 5 bases from V and 1 base from J, with 8 bases between. This CDR3 spans 13 amino acids. The CDR3 is CASSPALQETQYF. Here the CDR3 DNA reads TGTGCCAGCAGCCCCGCGCTCCAAGAGACCCAGTACTTC.

V usage is TRBV20-1 and J usage is TRBJ1-5; a possible D gene is TRBD1 (5 bases). The V gene's germline CDR1 is DFQATT and CDR2 SNEGSKA (reference sequence). CDR3 length equals 16 residues. The V and J ends lost 1 base and 6 bases respectively, with 19 bases between them. In DNA, the CDR3 is TGCAGTGCTAGAGTTCGGGAGGCAGGAGACAGTCAGCCCCAGCATTTT. Protein: CSARVREAGDSQPQHF.

This clonotype was counted a few times. The rearrangement links TRBV11-2 to TRBJ2-7; a possible D gene is TRBD1 (6 bases). V lost 7 bases, J lost 3 bases, and 13 bases lay in between. The CDR3 has 13 residues. The germline V gene encodes CDR1 SGHAT and CDR2 FQNNGV. CDR3 amino acids: CASKGPGVYEQYF. The CDR3, as DNA: TGTGCCAGCAAGGGGCCAGGGGTCTACGAGCAGTACTTC.

Judged by abundance, this clonotype is medium-sized. DNA for the CDR3: TGCGCCAGCAGCACAAGAGTTACAGGGGGCGGGGAGCTGTTTTTT. Residues: CASSTRVTGGGELFF. The chain is built from TRBV5-1 and TRBJ2-2, with TRBD1 identical over 8 bases. V dropped 4 bases and J dropped 7; count of bases not matched to a gene: 9. The V gene's germline CDR1 is SGHRS and CDR2 YFSETQ. There are 15 residues in the CDR3.

The V call is TRBV20-1, the J call TRBJ2-3, with a weak D call TRBD1 (5 bases). Germline lookup yields CDR1 DFQATT and CDR2 SNEGSKA (reference sequence). The CDR3 is 14 residues long. Trimming removed 6 bases at V and 2 bases at J, with 15 bases between. The chain's CDR3 is CSAKGPGNTDTQYF. CDR3 nucleotides: TGCAGTGCCAAGGGGCCGGGTAACACAGATACGCAGTATTTT.

The chain employs TRBV5-1 and TRBJ2-3, with 8 bases fitting TRBD2. The junction had 12 bases not matched to a gene; V was cut back by 4 bases and J by 8 bases. The CDR3 has 15 amino acids. The V gene's germline CDR1 is SGHRS and CDR2 YFSETQ. CDR3 DNA: TGCGCCAGCAGCCGGGACCCGACTAGCGCTGGTACGCAGTATTTT. Translation gives CASSRDPTSAGTQYF.

The genes are TRBV5-1 and TRBJ1-2, with 11 bases that match TRBD1. The CDR3 sequence is 17 residues long. Germline-derived CDR1 and CDR2 are SGHRS and YFSETQ. The trim removed 3 bases at V and 3 bases at J, leaving 10 bases unmatched. The CDR3 region has the DNA TGCGCCAGCAGCTCCGGACAGGGGGCAACGAAGGACTATGGCTACACCTTC. Protein sequence: CASSSGQGATKDYGYTF.